This T cell receptor (beta chain) was captured in a study of blood T cell repertoires in COVID-19 (dated by TCRdb to 2018 to 2021). For context, the study as a whole: Samples from collaborators originated in the United States, Italy and Spain and spanned both the acute and convalescent phases of COVID-19. The material from the prospective study consisted of cDNA or gDNA derived from T cells, B-cell-depleted T cells, or PBMCs. The dataset comprised deeply sampled blood TCRbeta repertoires from subjects exposed to, actively infected with, or recovered from COVID-19. A freely available public database, intended as a resource for researchers studying the immune response to SARS-CoV-2, is where the repertoires were released. The samples were drawn from two sources: the first 160 participants of the ongoing ImmuneRACE study, and about 1,300 subjects contributed by 6 global collaborators. Nearly every sample came with metadata listing a de-identified subject ID, COVID-19 status, age in years and sex. Where available, HLA class I and class II types were obtained from metadata supplied by the sample provider rather than from assay-based typing.

Each collaborating institution followed its own protocols to collect whole blood in K2EDTA tubes. For TCRbeta analysis, collaborator samples were shipped as frozen whole blood, as isolated PBMCs, or as DNA extracted from either sample type. Comments on this clone: No antigen is known for it. No per-base quality is available; no much larger clone lies one base away.

Cut back by 0 bases and 0 bases, the V and J ends lie 8 bases apart. CDR1 MNHEY and CDR2 SVGAGI were looked up in the germline V gene. Reading from cysteine to phenylalanine, the CDR3 counts 15 amino acids. This entry keeps only the CDR3 DNA: 45 bases, framed from base 1. Paper-wide results and their limitations: Clinical and demographic metadata were provided uncurated, with the amount varying by source and participant.

The immunoSEQ Assay, a bias-controlled multiplex PCR, was used to amplify TCRbeta CDR3 regions from genomic DNA. On the study's bioinformatics: Nucleated cell counts per sample were estimated from amplification of reference gene primers within the assay. Sequence reads were collapsed and filtered to measure the absolute abundance of every unique TCRbeta CDR3 rearrangement. For each sample, productive Simpson clonality was calculated as the square root of Simpson's diversity index over productive rearrangements. Entries here come from immuneACCESS through TCRdb and include only in-frame sequences with V and J called. Some clones fail to appear in such tables; in the studies checked, an unresolved V gene covers under half of the shortfall, and the cause of the remainder is unknown. V, J and clone size were drawn from that table, and D and trimming were deduced from the DNA. The sample table lists tens of thousands of clones, more than 90% of them with a count of one. Around 5.4% of the sample belongs to the ten largest clones.

Sequenced sample: peripheral blood. The receptor comes from a woman aged 80 or older with acute or convalescent COVID-19. The chain joins TRBV6-5 to TRBJ1-2, and the D gene may be TRBD1, 5 bases matching. The nucleotides read TGTGCCAGCAGTTACTCAGGACAACCTAACTATGGCTACACCTTC. This codes for CASSYSGQPNYGYTF.